The 12 T cell receptor beta chains presented below share a single source sample, sequenced in a study of PD-L1 blockade in urothelial cancer. Generated by immunoSEQ multiplex PCR, the TCRdb table keeps only in-frame clones and is missing some. The table shows more than 45,000 clones, with 70% to 90% occurring only once. The sample was PBMCs, taken around atezolizumab (anti-PD-L1) treatment. Every receptor here comes from a man older than 75 with urothelial cancer.

The V call is TRBV10-1, the J call TRBJ1-3, with 11 positions matching TRBD1. This CDR3 comprises 16 residues. Germline V gives CDR1 WNHNN, CDR2 SYGVQD (reference sequence). The trim removed 6 bases at V and 8 bases at J, leaving 12 bases unmatched. The CDR3 DNA reads TGCGCCAGCAGCGAGAACCCCGGGACAGGGGGAGACACCATATATTTT. It codes for CASSENPGTGGDTIYF.

The chain employs TRBV5-4 and TRBJ1-2; 7 bases are a match to TRBD1. Unmatched junction bases numbered 9, after V lost 4 bases and J lost 0 bases. This CDR3 spans 16 amino acids. Germline loops: CDR1 SGHNT, CDR2 YYREEE (reference sequence). This CDR3 is CASSPGGTAANYGYTF. The CDR3 DNA is TGTGCCAGCAGCCCTGGAGGGACAGCAGCTAACTATGGCTACACCTTC.

V and J are TRBV28 and TRBJ1-1; D not certain. The CDR3 covers 13 residues. Germline CDR1 MDHEN, CDR2 SYDVKM. Trimming removed 7 bases from V and 5 bases from J, with 14 bases in between. DNA of the CDR3: TGTGCCAGCACCGCCGGGGTACTGACTGAAGCTTTCTTT. Its protein is CASTAGVLTEAFF. Full variable domain (remainder filled in from reference TRBV28 and TRBJ1-1): DVKVTQSSRYLVKRTGEKVFLECVQDMDHENMFWYRQDPGLGLRLIYFSYDVKMKEKGDIPEGYSVSREKKERFSLILESASTNQTSMYLCASTAGVLTEAFFGQGTRLTVV.

The chain couples TRBV5-1 to TRBJ2-7, with D perhaps matching TRBD1 (6 bases). The CDR3 extends over 14 amino acids. V lost 4 bases and J 3 bases, leaving 14 bases between the germline ends. The germline CDR1 and CDR2 sequences are SGHRS and YFSETQ. Written as DNA, the CDR3 is TGCGCCAGCAGCCTAGAAAACAGGGACTACGAGCAGTACTTC. Translation: CASSLENRDYEQYF.

The chain carries TRBV5-6 and TRBJ2-1; 12 nucleotides agree with TRBD2. V trimming: 3 bases; J trimming: 7 bases; junction bases outside the gene matches: 5. The CDR3 has 15 residues. From germline, CDR1 is SGHDT and CDR2 YYEEEE. CDR3 sequence: CASSSLAGGWNEQFF. CDR3 nucleotide sequence: TGTGCCAGCAGCTCACTAGCGGGAGGTTGGAATGAGCAGTTCTTC.

The V call is TRBV2, the J call TRBJ1-2, with TRBD1 as a possible D gene (6 bases). This CDR3 has 14 amino acids. Trimming cost V 3 bases and J 5 bases, with 13 bases left between them. Germline V gene sequence: CDR1 SNHLY, CDR2 FYNNEI. CDR3 region: CASSERGFWYGYTF. The CDR3 DNA follows: TGTGCCAGCAGTGAGAGGGGGTTCTGGTATGGCTACACCTTC.

The rearrangement joins TRBV5-1 to TRBJ2-5; 14 bases align to TRBD2. The CDR3 consists of 16 residues. Germline CDR1 reads SGHRS; CDR2 reads YFSETQ. J lost 4 bases, V lost 3 bases, and 5 bases had no gene match. CDR3 DNA sequence: TGCGCCAGCAGCTCCGGACTAGCGGGAGGTGGAGAGACCCAGTACTTC. This gives the protein CASSSGLAGGGETQYF. The full variable domain, in which reference TRBV5-1 and TRBJ2-5 provide the parts outside the CDR3, is KAGVTQTPRYLIKTRGQQVTLSCSPISGHRSVSWYQQTPGQGLQFLFEYFSETQRNKGNFPGRFSGRQFSNSRSEMNVSTLELGDSALYLCASSSGLAGGGETQYFGPGTRLLVL.

J is TRBJ1-5 and V is TRBV7-2; the D is unclear. The CDR3 length is 14 residues. Germline CDR1 reads SGHTA; CDR2 reads FQGNSA. Trimming shortened V by 1 base and J by 1 base, and 5 bases separated the two germline ends. The CDR3 DNA follows: TGTGCCAGCAGCTTAGACTCCAGCAATCAGCCCCAGCATTTT. Its protein product is CASSLDSSNQPQHF.

The chain links TRBV18 to TRBJ2-2; 7 positions match TRBD1. Looked up from germline, CDR1 is KGHSH and CDR2 is LQKENI. V was clipped by 3 bases and J by 6 bases; unmatched bases: 4. CDR3 size: 14 residues. DNA for the CDR3: TGTGCCAGCTCACCCACAGGGGCAGCCGGGGAGCTGTTTTTT. Translated: CASSPTGAAGELFF.

The rearrangement joins TRBV7-2 to TRBJ2-1; 8 bases match TRBD1. V was clipped by 2 bases and J by 9 bases; unmatched bases: 9. There are 15 residues in the CDR3. Germline CDR1 SGHTA, CDR2 FQGNSA. The CDR3 region is CASSLFQGAWGEQFF. DNA of the CDR3: TGTGCCAGCAGCTTATTCCAGGGGGCATGGGGTGAGCAGTTCTTC.

The V gene is TRBV5-1, the J gene TRBJ1-1, with a tentative D call TRBD1 (5 bases). Germline V gene sequence: CDR1 SGHRS, CDR2 YFSETQ. The germline V and J ends were trimmed by 2 bases and 1 base, with 6 bases remaining between them. CDR3 length: 13 residues. CDR3: CASSFGGNTEAFF. The CDR3 DNA is TGCGCCAGCAGCTTCGGGGGGAACACTGAAGCTTTCTTT.

The V gene is TRBV7-9, the J gene TRBJ2-7; a weak D match, TRBD1 (6 bases). The CDR3 is 13 residues long. Looked up from germline, CDR1 is SEHNR and CDR2 is FQNEAQ (reference sequence). The V end was cut by 1 base, the J end by 5 bases, with 9 bases between. As DNA, the CDR3 is TGTGCCAGCAGCTTAGTGGGGGCGGACGAGCAGTACTTC. This sequence encodes CASSLVGADEQYF.